These T cell receptor beta chains were read from a single sample in a study of PD-1 blockade in mismatch repair-deficient tumors. Method: immunoSEQ multiplex PCR; TCRdb's copy keeps in-frame clones and lacks some. This table has 90,000 to 130,000 clones, roughly 80% appearing once. Sequenced here: peripheral blood, sampled approximately 64 weeks after starting pembrolizumab. These receptors all come from an adult with mismatch repair-deficient cancer. Each CDR3 is given with its conserved first and last residue. D genes are given only for firm matches. Not all rows give a size; the values are once, few, many and, for expanded clones, a class.

-	-	TRBV11-2	16	TRBJ2-1	-	CASSQHFGQSYNEQFF
-	-	TRBV30	14	TRBJ1-3	TGTGCCTGGAGTGTGGCAGGGACTGGAAACACCATATATTTT	CAWSVAGTGNTIYF
-	-	TRBV4-2	13	TRBJ1-4	TGTGCCAGCAGCTCCTCCCTCCTGGAAAAACTGTTTTTT	CASSSSLLEKLFF
-	TRBD1	TRBV6-6	15	TRBJ2-7	TGTGCCAGCAGTTCCCGGACAGGGAAACGGTACGAGCAGTACTTC	CASSSRTGKRYEQYF
-	TRBD2	TRBV6-1	19	TRBJ2-7	TGTGCCAGCAGTGCCCAGACGGGACTAGCGGGGCTAGGATCTACGGAGCAGTACTTC	CASSAQTGLAGLGSTEQYF
-	TRBD1	TRBV5-1	15	TRBJ2-7	TGCGCCAGCAGCTTGGGGTCGGCAGGGGGTTACGAGCAGTACTTC	CASSLGSAGGYEQYF
-	-	TRBV7-3	13	TRBJ1-1	TGTGCCAGCAGCTTAAAAGGGGGAGTTGAAGCTTTCTTT	CASSLKGGVEAFF
-	-	TRBV11-2	14	TRBJ1-1	TGTGCCAGCAGCACAGACAGCCCAAACACTGAAGCTTTCTTT	CASSTDSPNTEAFF
-	TRBD2	TRBV6-5	14	TRBJ2-1	TGTGCCAGCAGTGAGGTAGCGGGAGTGGGTGAGCAGTTCTTC	CASSEVAGVGEQFF
-	-	TRBV19	13	TRBJ1-2	TGTGCCTCGGAGCCAGGGTCCCCCTATGGCTACACCTTC	CASEPGSPYGYTF
-	-	TRBV20-1	11	TRBJ2-1	TGCAGTCAAGATCTCTACAATGAGCAGTTCTTC	CSQDLYNEQFF
few	-	TRBV29-1	12	TRBJ2-5	TGCAGCGCCTCTAGCGCAAAAGAGACCCAGTACTTC	CSASSAKETQYF
-	-	TRBV14	19	TRBJ2-1	TGTGCCAGCAGCCAACTAAGGTATCGGAGCGGAGGCGCAGGCAATGAGCAGTTCTTC	CASSQLRYRSGGAGNEQFF
-	-	TRBV2	15	TRBJ2-7	TGTGCCAGCAGTGAAGTATCAGGGTCCGCCTACGAGCAGTACTTC	CASSEVSGSAYEQYF
-	-	TRBV30	13	TRBJ2-1	TGTGCCTGGAGTGTAAATAGGGGGAATGAGCAGTTCTTC	CAWSVNRGNEQFF
-	-	TRBV18	14	TRBJ2-3	TGTGCCAGCTCACCTGAGCGGACCACAGATACGCAGTATTTT	CASSPERTTDTQYF
-	TRBD2	TRBV7-2	18	TRBJ2-3	TGTGCCAGCAGCTTAGCTCGGACTAGCGGGAGGCGGTCGGATACGCAGTATTTT	CASSLARTSGRRSDTQYF
-	-	TRBV5-1	13	TRBJ1-2	TGCGCCAGCAGCTTGACGGAGAACTATGGCTATACCTTC	CASSLTENYGYTF
-	-	TRBV9	11	TRBJ2-3	TGTGCCAGCAGCGTGGGAGATACGCAGTATTTT	CASSVGDTQYF
-	TRBD1	TRBV5-4	13	TRBJ2-7	TGTGCCAGCAGCTGGGACAGGGGAAGGGGGCAGTACTTC	CASSWDRGRGQYF
-	TRBD2	TRBV10-3	13	TRBJ2-2	TGTGCCTCGGTGGCGGGAGACTCCGGGGAGCTGTTTTTT	CASVAGDSGELFF
-	-	TRBV2	14	TRBJ2-3	TGTGCCAGCAACAGGGACTTCTCTTTTGATACGCAGTATTTT	CASNRDFSFDTQYF
-	-	TRBV6-5	12	TRBJ1-1	TGTGCCAGCGGAGAGGACAGTCTGTTTGCTTTCTTT	CASGEDSLFAFF
-	-	TRBV7-2	11	TRBJ2-7	TGTGCCAGCAGCTGGGGACTCGAGCAGTACTTC	CASSWGLEQYF
-	-	TRBV6-5	15	TRBJ2-3	TGTGCCAGCAGTTTTGCAGGGACTAGCACAGATACGCAGTATTTT	CASSFAGTSTDTQYF
-	-	TRBV11-2	13	TRBJ1-1	TGTGCCAGCAGCTTGGGACTGTTCGTGGGTGCTTTCTTT	CASSLGLFVGAFF
-	TRBD2	TRBV7-9	16	TRBJ2-1	TGTGCCAGCAGCTTAGGGGGGACTAGCGGGATCGGGGAGCAGTTCTTC	CASSLGGTSGIGEQFF
-	-	TRBV2	16	TRBJ2-3	TGTGCCAGCAGCTGGGGGGTAAACAGGGCGGTAGATACGCAGTATTTT	CASSWGVNRAVDTQYF
few	-	TRBV14	12	TRBJ1-2	TGTGCCAGCAGCCAAAACCCGTATGGCTACACCTTC	CASSQNPYGYTF
-	TRBD2	TRBV7-2	14	TRBJ2-7	TGTGCCAGCAGCTTAGCACTAGCGGCCTACGAGCAGTACTTC	CASSLALAAYEQYF
-	TRBD1	TRBV5-1	14	TRBJ2-1	TGCGCCAGCAGCCCGCCAGGGGGCCGGAATGAGCAGTTCTTC	CASSPPGGRNEQFF
-	-	TRBV29-1	14	TRBJ2-7	TGCAGCGTCCTGATCCGGACCACCCCGTACGAGCAGTACTTC	CSVLIRTTPYEQYF
-	TRBD2	TRBV2	15	TRBJ2-2	TGTGCCAGCAGTCCACTAGCGGGCGGCACCGGGGAGCTGTTTTTT	CASSPLAGGTGELFF
-	TRBD1	TRBV27	15	TRBJ2-4	TGTGCCAGCAGCCACAGGGGGCTGGCCAAAAACATTCAGTACTTC	CASSHRGLAKNIQYF
-	-	TRBV5-1	13	TRBJ2-2	TGCGCCAGCAGCTCGGGGGTCCCCGGGGAGCTGTTTTTT	CASSSGVPGELFF
-	-	TRBV27	16	TRBJ1-4	TGTGCCAGTGGACTTCGGGGTGTGGGAACTAATGAAAAACTGTTTTTT	CASGLRGVGTNEKLFF
-	-	TRBV5-1	14	TRBJ2-2	TGCGCCAGCGGAGTAGCGGTTAACACCGGGGAGCTGTTTTTT	CASGVAVNTGELFF
-	TRBD1	TRBV11-2	15	TRBJ1-5	TGTGCCAGCAGCTTAGAGGGGGACAGTACCCAGCCCCAGCATTTT	CASSLEGDSTQPQHF
-	-	TRBV15	14	TRBJ1-4	TGTGCCACCAGCAGAGGAGGAGATAATGAAAAACTGTTTTTT	CATSRGGDNEKLFF
-	-	TRBV6-6	15	TRBJ2-2	TGTGCCAGCAGCCTTACTAGCTCAAAAGCCGGGGAGCTGTTTTTT	CASSLTSSKAGELFF
few	-	TRBV27	14	TRBJ2-5	TGTGCCAGCAGTTTTGGGCGCTCTCAGGGGACCCAGTACTTC	CASSFGRSQGTQYF
many	TRBD1	TRBV2	14	TRBJ1-1	TGTGCCAGCAGCCAAGACAGGGGGTTGACTGAAGCTTTCTTT	CASSQDRGLTEAFF
-	-	TRBV11-2	15	TRBJ2-5	TGTGCCAGCAGCCCCCGGGGGCGGGAGAAAGAGACCCAGTACTTC	CASSPRGREKETQYF
-	-	TRBV2	14	TRBJ1-1	TGTGCCAGTAAGGTGGGGCAGACGAACACTGAAGCTTTCTTT	CASKVGQTNTEAFF
-	TRBD1	TRBV5-1	15	TRBJ1-4	TGCGCCAGCAGCTCGGATGGGACAGGGGTAGAAAAACTGTTTTTT	CASSSDGTGVEKLFF
-	-	TRBV11-2	15	TRBJ2-5	TGTGCCAGCAGCCTTTTCAGGAACCACCAAGAGACCCAGTACTTC	CASSLFRNHQETQYF
-	-	TRBV2	14	TRBJ2-3	TGTGCCAGCGGGGGAGTGACAGTCACAGATACGCAGTATTTT	CASGGVTVTDTQYF
-	-	TRBV6-1	16	TRBJ2-7	TGTGCCAGCAGTGAAGCGGTCAGGGGACCGTTGTACGAGCAGTACTTC	CASSEAVRGPLYEQYF